This is a list of T cell receptor beta chains from one sample in a study of shared clonotypes between healthy human individuals. Libraries were prepared by immunoSEQ multiplex PCR; TCRdb keeps only in-frame clonotypes and omits some of them. The data show some 2.1 million clones, around 95% seen once. Sequences were obtained from naive CD8+ T cells from PBMCs. All receptors derive from a man between 18 and 35 years old in good health. Some clones in this sample may be carry-over from other donors' samples. Each CDR3 is given with its conserved first and last residue. A D gene is named only where the DNA matches it firmly. The size field is filled for only some rows; it gives once, few, many or a size class.

clone_size,d_call,j_call,v_call,cdr3_aa,cdr3_nt
NA,NA,TRBJ2-7,TRBV5-6,CASSFFSGGKRYEQYF,TGTGCCAGCAGCTTTTTCTCTGGGGGTAAACGGTACGAGCAGTACTTC
NA,TRBD1,TRBJ2-1,TRBV27,CASSESPGTGLWYEQFF,TGTGCCAGCAGTGAGTCCCCCGGGACAGGGTTGTGGTATGAGCAGTTCTTC
NA,TRBD2,TRBJ2-7,TRBV7-9,CASRDGGGSGSIDEQYF,TGTGCCAGCAGGGATGGTGGGGGCAGCGGGAGTATCGACGAGCAGTACTTC
once,NA,TRBJ2-3,TRBV5-1,CASSPEGNTGDTQYF,TGCGCCAGCAGCCCCGAGGGAAACACAGGGGATACGCAGTATTTT
NA,NA,TRBJ2-7,TRBV28,CASSPTVPFDEQYF,TGTGCCAGCAGTCCTACTGTCCCTTTCGACGAGCAGTACTTC
NA,NA,TRBJ2-5,TRBV6-1,CASSENGVGETQYF,TGTGCCAGCAGTGAAAACGGGGTAGGAGAGACCCAGTACTTC
NA,NA,TRBJ2-1,TRBV28,CASSFVPAGVNEQFF,TGTGCCAGCAGTTTCGTCCCGGCAGGGGTCAATGAGCAGTTCTTC
NA,TRBD1,TRBJ2-7,TRBV5-6,CASSSPRDRGNEQYF,TGTGCCAGCAGTTCACCCCGGGACAGGGGTAACGAGCAGTACTTC
NA,TRBD1,TRBJ2-5,TRBV2,CASVGQGNRYQETQYF,TGTGCCAGCGTGGGACAGGGAAACCGGTACCAAGAGACCCAGTACTTC
NA,NA,TRBJ2-7,TRBV28,CASSPRAGAYEQYF,TGTGCCAGCAGTCCCCGAGCTGGAGCCTACGAGCAGTACTTC
NA,NA,TRBJ2-1,TRBV14,CASSQAVQGFALTSSQFF,TGTGCCAGCAGCCAAGCGGTGCAGGGGTTTGCCCTGACTAGCTCGCAGTTCTTC
NA,NA,TRBJ2-1,TRBV19,CASSSVEKGEQFF,TGTGCCAGTAGCTCAGTCGAGAAGGGTGAGCAGTTCTTC
NA,TRBD2,TRBJ2-7,TRBV6-6,CASRSWAGGISYEQYF,TGTGCCAGCAGATCCTGGGCGGGAGGGATCTCCTACGAGCAGTACTTC
NA,NA,TRBJ1-5,TRBV28,CASSSLAESGWQKGGNQPQHF,TGTGCCAGCAGCAGTTTAGCGGAGTCGGGGTGGCAAAAGGGGGGCAATCAGCCCCAGCATTTT
NA,NA,TRBJ2-1,TRBV9,CASSVEDPSWGGIVLHNEQFF,TGTGCCAGCAGCGTAGAGGACCCAAGCTGGGGCGGGATAGTACTACACAATGAGCAGTTCTTC
NA,TRBD2,TRBJ2-4,TRBV6-1,CASSGVAGKNIQYF,TGTGCCAGCAGTGGGGTAGCGGGAAAAAACATTCAGTACTTC
NA,NA,TRBJ2-7,TRBV4-1,CASSYHSRDEQYF,TGCGCCAGCAGCTACCACAGTCGGGACGAGCAGTACTTC
NA,TRBD1,TRBJ2-2,TRBV11-3,CASSSGTGGRTGELFF,TGTGCCAGCAGCTCTGGGACAGGGGGAAGGACCGGGGAGCTGTTTTTT
NA,NA,TRBJ1-1,TRBV9,CASSVASGRAQGAFF,TGTGCCAGCAGCGTAGCTTCCGGTCGGGCACAGGGAGCTTTCTTT
NA,TRBD1,TRBJ2-5,TRBV6-5,CASTTSGTVKETQYF,TGTGCCAGCACAACCTCCGGGACAGTAAAAGAGACCCAGTACTTC
NA,TRBD2,TRBJ2-2,TRBV30,CAWSVWSPSGRTTGELFF,TGTGCCTGGAGTGTATGGTCCCCTAGCGGGAGGACCACCGGGGAGCTGTTTTTT
NA,NA,TRBJ2-7,TRBV5-1,CASSLVGRNSYEQYF,TGCGCCAGCAGCTTGGTTGGACGGAACTCCTACGAGCAGTACTTC
NA,NA,TRBJ2-7,TRBV28,CASSPSLEDRYEQYF,TGTGCCAGCAGCCCCTCCTTGGAGGACCGGTACGAGCAGTACTTC
NA,TRBD2,TRBJ2-3,TRBV28,CASSSPHLLAASTDTQYF,TGTGCCAGCAGTTCCCCCCACCTACTAGCGGCTAGCACAGATACGCAGTATTTT
NA,NA,TRBJ1-3,TRBV7-8,CASSEEGLWVGNTIYF,TGTGCCAGCAGCGAAGAGGGGCTTTGGGTGGGAAACACCATATATTTT
few,NA,TRBJ1-1,TRBV11-2,CASSFYEANTEAFF,TGTGCCAGCAGCTTTTACGAGGCGAACACTGAAGCTTTCTTT
NA,NA,TRBJ2-5,TRBV9,CASSVDGRYQETQYF,TGTGCCAGCAGCGTAGATGGCCGGTACCAAGAGACCCAGTACTTC
once,TRBD1,TRBJ2-5,TRBV9,CASSAGGGTGRETQYF,TGTGCCAGCAGCGCCGGTGGGGGGACAGGAAGGGAGACCCAGTACTTC
NA,TRBD2,TRBJ2-7,TRBV27,CASSFLGTSGLSSYEQYF,TGTGCCAGCAGCTTCCTCGGGACTAGCGGGCTGAGCTCCTACGAGCAGTACTTC
NA,NA,TRBJ1-5,TRBV15,CATSRDRGSGQPQHF,TGTGCCACCAGCAGAGACAGGGGATCCGGTCAGCCCCAGCATTTT
NA,NA,TRBJ1-2,TRBV12-5,CASGPTGLGGYTF,TGTGCTAGTGGTCCAACAGGGCTCGGTGGCTACACCTTC
NA,TRBD1,TRBJ2-7,TRBV27,CASSLGTATLRYEQYF,TGTGCCAGCAGTTTAGGGACAGCGACCCTTCGGTACGAGCAGTACTTC
NA,NA,TRBJ2-7,TRBV14,CASSRGQGAFFEQYF,TGTGCCAGCAGCCGGGGACAAGGGGCTTTTTTCGAGCAGTACTTC
NA,NA,TRBJ2-7,TRBV4-3,CASSQDPRATYEQYF,TGCGCCAGCAGCCAAGATCCGCGGGCAACTTACGAGCAGTACTTC
NA,NA,TRBJ1-1,TRBV7-3,CASSPHWGAEAFF,TGTGCCAGCAGCCCCCACTGGGGGGCTGAAGCTTTCTTT